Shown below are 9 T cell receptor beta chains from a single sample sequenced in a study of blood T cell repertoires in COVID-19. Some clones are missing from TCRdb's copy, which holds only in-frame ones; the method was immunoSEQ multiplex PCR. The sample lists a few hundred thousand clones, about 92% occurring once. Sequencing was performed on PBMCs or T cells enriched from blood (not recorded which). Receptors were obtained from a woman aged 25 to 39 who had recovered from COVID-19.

The CDR3 region is CATLGGLAGVTRTGELFF. In nucleotides, the CDR3 is TGTGCCACCCTCGGGGGACTAGCGGGAGTAACGCGCACCGGGGAGCTGTTTTTT. The chain couples TRBV10-3 to TRBJ2-2, with 14 bases aligning to TRBD2. V shed 10 bases, J shed 4 bases, and the junction held 14 bases outside the gene matches. The CDR3 is made up of 18 amino acids. Per the germline V gene, CDR1 is ENHRY and CDR2 is SYGVKD.

The CDR3 DNA sequence: TGTGCCAGCAGCGTGGGCCTGAGGGTATCTAACTATGGCTACACCTTC. Translated, it gives CASSVGLRVSNYGYTF. This chain links TRBV9 with TRBJ1-2, with D unresolved. From germline, CDR1 is SGDLS and CDR2 YYNGEE. The CDR3 has 16 residues. Deletions cut 2 bases from V and 0 bases from J, with 14 bases between. The variable domain in full, completed from reference TRBV9 and TRBJ1-2, reads DSGVTQTPKHLITATGQRVTLRCSPRSGDLSVYWYQQSLDQGLQFLIQYYNGEERAKGNILERFSAQQFPDLHSELNLSSLELGDSALYFCASSVGLRVSNYGYTFGSGTRLTVV.

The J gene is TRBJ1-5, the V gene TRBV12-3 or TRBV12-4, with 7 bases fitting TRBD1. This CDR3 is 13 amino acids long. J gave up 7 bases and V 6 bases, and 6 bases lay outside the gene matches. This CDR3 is CASRTGSDQPQHF. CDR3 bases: TGTGCCAGCAGGACAGGGAGCGACCAGCCCCAGCATTTT.

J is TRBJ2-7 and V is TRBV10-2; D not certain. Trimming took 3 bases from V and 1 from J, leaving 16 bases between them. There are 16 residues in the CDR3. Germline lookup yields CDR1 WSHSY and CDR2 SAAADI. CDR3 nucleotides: TGCGCCAGCAGTGAAGACACCTCCTTACTTTCCTACGAGCAGTACTTC. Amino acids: CASSEDTSLLSYEQYF.

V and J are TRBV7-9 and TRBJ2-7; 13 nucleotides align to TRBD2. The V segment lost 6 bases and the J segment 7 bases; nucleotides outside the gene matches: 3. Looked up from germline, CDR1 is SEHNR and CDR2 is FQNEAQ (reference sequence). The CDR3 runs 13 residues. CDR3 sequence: CASSSGLAGEQYF. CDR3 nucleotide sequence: TGTGCCAGCAGTTCGGGACTAGCGGGGGAGCAGTACTTC.

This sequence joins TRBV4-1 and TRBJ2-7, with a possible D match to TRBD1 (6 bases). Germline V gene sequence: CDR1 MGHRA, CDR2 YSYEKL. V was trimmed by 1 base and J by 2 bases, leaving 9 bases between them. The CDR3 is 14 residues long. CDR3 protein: CASSQAAGAYEQYF. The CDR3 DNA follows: TGCGCCAGCAGCCAAGCTGCAGGGGCCTACGAGCAGTACTTC.

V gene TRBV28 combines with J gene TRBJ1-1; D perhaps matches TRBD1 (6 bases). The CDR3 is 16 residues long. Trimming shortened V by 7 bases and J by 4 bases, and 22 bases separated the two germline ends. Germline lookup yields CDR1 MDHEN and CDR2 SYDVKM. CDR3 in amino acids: CASTLGGAGSFTEAFF. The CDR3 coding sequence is TGTGCCAGCACCCTTGGGGGGGCCGGATCCTTCACTGAAGCTTTCTTT.

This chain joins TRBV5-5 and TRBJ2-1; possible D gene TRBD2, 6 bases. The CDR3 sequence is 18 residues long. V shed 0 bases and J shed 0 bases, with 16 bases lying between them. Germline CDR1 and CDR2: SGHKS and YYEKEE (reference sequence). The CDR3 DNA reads TGTGCCAGCAGCTTGGGGGATGGACTATACAGCTCCTACAATGAGCAGTTCTTC. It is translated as CASSLGDGLYSSYNEQFF.

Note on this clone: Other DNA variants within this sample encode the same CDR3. The CDR3 DNA follows: TGTGCCACGAGGGACAGGGCTCAAGAGACCCAGTACTTC. Encoded protein: CATRDRAQETQYF. The gene calls are TRBV24-1 and TRBJ2-5, with 9 bases that match TRBD1. Germline V CDR1 and CDR2: KGHDR, SFDVKD. After removal of 10 bases from V and 2 bases from J, the junction contained 4 bases not matched to a gene. This CDR3 region has 13 residues.